A selection of T cell receptor beta chains follows, all from one sample in a study of cytomegalovirus exposure and HLA in healthy donors. The protocol was immunoSEQ multiplex PCR, while the TCRdb copy is restricted to in-frame clones and leaves out a portion. This table has 180,000 or so clones, more than 75% appearing once. The sample consisted of PBMCs. These receptors were obtained from a man aged 25 to 40 in good health and CMV-seropositive. Each CDR3 is given with its conserved first and last residue. A D gene is named only where the DNA matches it firmly. The listing skips clone size in some rows; elsewhere it reads once, few, many or a size class.

j_call,clone_size,v_call,d_call,cdr3_nt,cdr3_aa
TRBJ2-1,-,TRBV7-3,TRBD2,TGTGCCAGCAGTTACGTTAGCGGGAGGGCCAGGAATGAGCAGTTCTTC,CASSYVSGRARNEQFF
TRBJ1-5,-,TRBV5-6,TRBD1,TGTGCCAGCAGCTTGCGGGGACAGGGGGTTAGAGGCAATCAGCCCCAGCATTTT,CASSLRGQGVRGNQPQHF
TRBJ2-7,-,TRBV5-8,TRBD2,TGTGCCAGCAGCTTGCTAGCGGGAAGATACGAGCAGTACTTC,CASSLLAGRYEQYF
TRBJ2-4,-,TRBV7-6,TRBD1,TGTGCCAGCAGCCCTCGGACAGGGGGCGCCTTCCTGGCCAAAAACATTCAGTACTTC,CASSPRTGGAFLAKNIQYF
TRBJ1-4,-,TRBV6-5,-,TGTGCCAGCAGTTACCAATCTAGGGGCGGTAATGAAAAACTGTTTTTT,CASSYQSRGGNEKLFF
TRBJ1-3,-,TRBV28,-,TGTGCCAGCAGTCCAACAGGGAGTGGAAACACCATATATTTT,CASSPTGSGNTIYF
TRBJ2-2,-,TRBV7-9,-,TGTGCCAGCAGCTTAGCGATCAGTCCCGGGGAGCTGTTTTTT,CASSLAISPGELFF
TRBJ2-7,-,TRBV19,TRBD2,TGTGCCAGTAGCGCCGCTAGCGGGACGGGTGAGCAGTACTTC,CASSAASGTGEQYF
TRBJ2-3,-,TRBV27,TRBD2,TGTGCCAGCCAAGAGACTAGCGCGAGCACAGATACGCAGTATTTT,CASQETSASTDTQYF
TRBJ1-3,-,TRBV5-6,-,TGTGCCAGCAGCTTGGGAGGTTCTGGAAACACCATATATTTT,CASSLGGSGNTIYF
TRBJ1-2,-,TRBV7-9,-,TGTGCCAGCAGCCCAGAGGTCCAGGGGTCAGGCTATGGCTACACCTTC,CASSPEVQGSGYGYTF
TRBJ2-3,-,TRBV7-3,TRBD2,TGTGCCAGCAGCTTAACGGGAGGGAAGGCGTTGCTGTATTTT,CASSLTGGKALLYF
TRBJ1-2,few,TRBV28,-,TGTGCCAGCAGTTTATCGGGGTACGTAGTTCTGGGCTACACCTTC,CASSLSGYVVLGYTF
TRBJ1-5,once,TRBV6-5,-,TGTGCCAGCAGACGTAATAGCAATCAGCCCCAGCATTTT,CASRRNSNQPQHF
TRBJ2-6,-,TRBV2,TRBD1,TGTGCCAGCAGTCCAGGGGGCGGTTTGGGGGCCAACGTCCTGACTTTC,CASSPGGGLGANVLTF
TRBJ2-7,once,TRBV4-3,TRBD1,TGCGCCAGCAGCCGTGCACGGGACAGCTACGAGCAGTACTTC,CASSRARDSYEQYF
TRBJ2-7,-,TRBV10-3,TRBD2,TGTGCCATCAGTGAGGGAGCGGGAGGAATGAGTCCCTACGAGCAGTACTTC,CAISEGAGGMSPYEQYF
TRBJ2-7,-,TRBV9,-,TGTGCCAGCAGCGTAGGGTCTGGGAAAACCTACGAGCAGTACTTC,CASSVGSGKTYEQYF
TRBJ1-2,-,TRBV6-1,TRBD1,TGTGCCAGCAGTGAAGGACAGGGGCCAGGGTTTGGCTACACCTTC,CASSEGQGPGFGYTF
TRBJ2-1,-,TRBV2,-,TGTGCCAGCCTGCTGAATGAGCAGTTCTTC,CASLLNEQFF
TRBJ1-2,-,TRBV4-1,-,TGCGCCAGCAGCCAAGTAATTCAGGGCGACTATGGCTACACCTTC,CASSQVIQGDYGYTF
TRBJ2-3,-,TRBV19,TRBD1,TGTGCCAGTAGTACCAAGACAGGGATCGGGGCAGATACGCAGTATTTT,CASSTKTGIGADTQYF
TRBJ1-5,-,TRBV6-1,-,TGTGCCAGCAGTGTTTCGAGGAGCCTCAATCAGCCCCAGCATTTT,CASSVSRSLNQPQHF
TRBJ1-5,few,TRBV6-5,-,TGTGCCAGCAGTTACGTACCTCAGCCCCAGCATTTT,CASSYVPQPQHF
TRBJ2-7,once,TRBV7-2,-,TGTGCCAGCAGCTTACTCCGTATCTCCTACGAGCAGTACTTC,CASSLLRISYEQYF